Listed here are 5 T cell receptor beta chains from one sample, sequenced in a study of cytomegalovirus exposure and HLA in healthy donors. It was with 60 Vbeta and 13 Jbeta primers that the PCR ran. Sequenced by immunoSEQ multiplex PCR; TCRdb stores in-frame clones only, minus some. The repertoire has 150,000 to 200,000 clones, more than 70% of them found once; the top ten carry approximately 10%. Sequencing was done on a sample of PBMCs. These receptors were collected from a man younger than 30 in good health and CMV-seropositive.

This clone showed up just a few times. A junction end diverges from the germline sequence, so it may reflect a read error. The V gene is TRBV7-9, the J gene TRBJ2-3; no reliable D call. The length of the CDR3 is 12 residues. Germline V CDR1 and CDR2: SEHNR, FQNEAQ (reference sequence). CDR3 sequence reads: CSSSSPSDTQYF. For the CDR3, the DNA is TGTTCCAGCAGCTCCCCCTCCGATACGCAGTATTTT.

This clone occurred once. The chain is built from TRBV28 and TRBJ1-5; possibly TRBD1 for D (5 bases). Trimming took off 7 bases at V and 7 bases at J, with 14 bases between the two ends. CDR3 size: 13 residues. In germline, CDR1 is MDHEN, CDR2 SYDVKM. The CDR3, as DNA: TGTGCCAGCATCGGGCGGGGGGAGCAGCCCCAGCATTTT. Translated, it gives CASIGRGEQPQHF.

The CDR3 DNA reads TGTGCCAGCAGCGGCGGGACAGGTGCAGATACGCAGTATTTT. Translated, it gives CASSGGTGADTQYF. The chain is built from TRBV9 and TRBJ2-3; 8 bases fit TRBD1. V was pared by 3 bases and J by 4 bases, with 4 bases of the junction left unmatched. Germline loops: CDR1 SGDLS, CDR2 YYNGEE. This CDR3 is built from 14 residues.

CDR3 coding DNA: TGTGCCAGCAGTGAAGAGGCCAGGGGCTACGAGCAGTACTTC. This gives the protein CASSEEARGYEQYF. The rearrangement uses TRBV6-1 and TRBJ2-7, with D maybe TRBD1 (6 bases). From germline, CDR1 is MNHNS and CDR2 SASEGT. The length of the CDR3 is 14 residues. V gave up 1 base and J gave up 3 bases, with 10 bases separating them.

The chain uses TRBV27 and TRBJ2-2, with D tentatively TRBD2 (5 bases). CDR1 MNHEY and CDR2 SMNVEV come from the germline V gene (reference sequence). The CDR3 is 12 amino acids. V was cut by 8 bases and J by 5 bases, with 9 bases left in between. The CDR3, as DNA: TGTGCCAGCTGCCGCGGGACCGGGGAGCTGTTTTTT. This encodes CASCRGTGELFF.